Listed below are T cell receptor beta chains from one sample, sequenced in a study of cytomegalovirus exposure and HLA in healthy donors. Measured with immunoSEQ multiplex PCR; TCRdb has only the in-frame clones, and not every one. The sample lists about 200,000 clones, 85% seen once, with about 2.5% in the top ten. The sequenced material came from PBMCs. Receptors were obtained from a woman aged 45-60 years in good health and CMV-seronegative. The CDR3 runs from the conserved cysteine through the conserved F or W. The D gene is left open where the match is weak. Not all rows give a size; the values are once, few, many and, for expanded clones, a class.

>TRBJ1-4|TRBV7-9|TRBD1|NA
CASSDRQGLEEKLFF
TGTGCCAGCAGCGACCGACAGGGACTAGAGGAAAAACTGTTTTTT
>TRBJ1-2|TRBV18|NA|NA
CASSPQEGHVVDGYTF
TGTGCCAGCTCACCCCAAGAGGGTCACGTGGTTGATGGCTACACCTTC
>TRBJ2-7|TRBV2|TRBD1|NA
CASSGSQGQGAGEQYF
TGTGCCAGCAGTGGCAGCCAGGGACAGGGGGCGGGGGAGCAGTACTTC
>TRBJ1-5|TRBV28|NA|NA
CASSLSGGARPPQHF
TGTGCCAGCAGTTTGAGTGGGGGGGCTCGCCCGCCCCAGCATTTT
>TRBJ2-1|TRBV28|NA|NA
CASSLLRAVYNEQFF
TGTGCCAGCAGTTTGTTGCGAGCGGTCTACAATGAGCAGTTCTTC
>TRBJ2-1|TRBV9|TRBD2|few
CASSVEAGRHNEQFF
TGTGCCAGCAGCGTAGAAGCGGGGAGGCACAATGAGCAGTTCTTC
>TRBJ2-4|TRBV7-9|TRBD1|NA
CASSSDRGENIQYF
TGTGCCAGCAGCTCGGACAGGGGTGAAAACATTCAGTACTTC
>TRBJ2-1|TRBV28|TRBD2|NA
CASSLGGGSYNEQFF
TGTGCCAGCAGTTTGGGCGGGGGCTCCTACAATGAGCAGTTCTTC
>TRBJ2-4|TRBV7-9|TRBD1|NA
CASSLARQGGKNIQYF
TGTGCCAGCAGCTTAGCTAGACAGGGTGGGAAAAACATTCAGTACTTC
>TRBJ2-7|TRBV27|TRBD2|NA
CASTLGGSGTHEQYF
TGTGCCAGCACCCTGGGGGGTAGCGGGACCCACGAGCAGTACTTC
>TRBJ1-5|TRBV27|NA|NA
CASRWLNSNQPQHF
TGTGCCAGCAGGTGGCTGAATAGCAATCAGCCCCAGCATTTT
>TRBJ1-1|TRBV6-5|NA|once
CASRQIMNTEAFF
TGTGCCAGCAGACAGATCATGAACACTGAAGCTTTCTTT
>TRBJ2-7|TRBV10-3|NA|NA
CAIRTSAAGGPYEQYF
NA
>TRBJ2-3|TRBV4-2|TRBD2|NA
CASSQEAGPTDTQYF
TGTGCCAGCAGCCAAGAAGCGGGGCCCACAGATACGCAGTATTTT
>TRBJ2-7|TRBV29-1|TRBD1|NA
CSVGRGSSEQYF
TGCAGCGTTGGCAGGGGGTCCAGCGAGCAGTACTTC
>TRBJ2-2|TRBV5-5|TRBD2|NA
CASSSTRSSGRRAGELFF
TGTGCCAGCAGCTCCACGCGGTCAAGCGGGAGAAGGGCCGGGGAGCTGTTTTTT
>TRBJ2-3|TRBV5-4|TRBD2|once
CASGGLGLGTQYF
TGTGCCAGCGGCGGACTAGGGCTAGGGACGCAGTATTTT
>TRBJ1-2|TRBV28|NA|NA
CATINYGYTF
TGTGCCACTATAAACTATGGCTACACCTTC